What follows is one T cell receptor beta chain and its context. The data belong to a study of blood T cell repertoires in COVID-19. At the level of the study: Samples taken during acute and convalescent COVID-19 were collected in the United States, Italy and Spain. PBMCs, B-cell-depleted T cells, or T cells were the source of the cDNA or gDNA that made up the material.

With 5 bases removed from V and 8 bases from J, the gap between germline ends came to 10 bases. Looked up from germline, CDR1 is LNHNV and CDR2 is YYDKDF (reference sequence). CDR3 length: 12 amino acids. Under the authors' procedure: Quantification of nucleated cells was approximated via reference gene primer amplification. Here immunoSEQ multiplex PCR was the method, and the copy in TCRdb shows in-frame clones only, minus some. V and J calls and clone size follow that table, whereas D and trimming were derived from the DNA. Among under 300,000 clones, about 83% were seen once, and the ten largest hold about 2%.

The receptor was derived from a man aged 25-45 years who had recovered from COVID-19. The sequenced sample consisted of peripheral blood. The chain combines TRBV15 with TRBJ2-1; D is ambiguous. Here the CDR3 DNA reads TGTGCCACCAGCCCCCGCCGGGATGAGCAGTTCTTC. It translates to CATSPRRDEQFF.